This T cell receptor beta chain was sequenced during a study of CD8 T cells in ankylosing spondylitis. Study conclusions and caveats: Typical of ankylosing spondylitis blood, it appeared, was a TCR beta motif of under 10 highly homologous variants.

Germline CDR1 reads KGHDR; CDR2 reads SFDVKD. V was pared by 6 bases and J by 5 bases, with 8 bases between. The CDR3 extends over 12 amino acids. Via MiXCR, TCRdb re-called the 5' RACE reads, giving one row per CDR3 protein. The table includes 700,000 to 1,000,000 distinct CDR3 sequences, around 11% detected once. A few counts support this clonotype. As yet, its antigen is unknown. The source material was blood, either unsorted or a sorted T cell fraction (not recorded which). The rearrangement links TRBV24-1 to TRBJ2-3; D ambiguous. The receptor's source is a male donor with ankylosing spondylitis. CDR3 loop: CATSSAQDTQYF. Here the CDR3 DNA reads TGTGCCACCAGTTCCGCCCAAGATACGCAGTATTTT.